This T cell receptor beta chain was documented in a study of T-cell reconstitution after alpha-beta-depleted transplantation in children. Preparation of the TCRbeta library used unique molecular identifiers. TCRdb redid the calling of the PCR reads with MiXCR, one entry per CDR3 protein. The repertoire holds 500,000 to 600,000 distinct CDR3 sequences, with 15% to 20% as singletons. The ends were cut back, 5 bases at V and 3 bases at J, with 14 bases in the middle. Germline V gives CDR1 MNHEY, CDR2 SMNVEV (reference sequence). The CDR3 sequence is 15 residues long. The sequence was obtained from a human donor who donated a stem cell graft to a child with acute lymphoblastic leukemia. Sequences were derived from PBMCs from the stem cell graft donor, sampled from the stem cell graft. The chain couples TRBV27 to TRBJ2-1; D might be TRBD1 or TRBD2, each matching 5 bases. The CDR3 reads CASSPRDGLYNEQFF. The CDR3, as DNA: TGTGCCAGCAGTCCAAGGGACGGCCTCTACAATGAGCAGTTCTTC.